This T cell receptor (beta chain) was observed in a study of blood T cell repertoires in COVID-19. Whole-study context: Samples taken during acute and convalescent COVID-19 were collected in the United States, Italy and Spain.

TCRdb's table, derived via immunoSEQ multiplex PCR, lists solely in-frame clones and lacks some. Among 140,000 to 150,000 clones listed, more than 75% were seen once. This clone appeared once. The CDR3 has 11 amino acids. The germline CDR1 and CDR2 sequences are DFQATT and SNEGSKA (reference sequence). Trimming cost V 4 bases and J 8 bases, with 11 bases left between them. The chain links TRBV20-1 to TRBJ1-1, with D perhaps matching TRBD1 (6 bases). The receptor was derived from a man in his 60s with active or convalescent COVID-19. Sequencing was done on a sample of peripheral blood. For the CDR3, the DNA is TGCAGTGCTATCTTAGGACAGGAAGCTTTCTTT. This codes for CSAILGQEAFF.